This T cell receptor beta chain was recorded in a study of blood T cell repertoires in COVID-19. Clones were read by immunoSEQ multiplex PCR, and TCRdb kept only the in-frame ones, dropping some. The sample lists 120,000 to 150,000 clones, about four fifths occurring once. This receptor was obtained from a woman aged 18-29 years who had been exposed to COVID-19. Sequenced input: PBMCs or T cells enriched from blood (not recorded which).

The CDR3 coding sequence is TGTGCCAGCAGCCAAGTGAGCGGGAGGGCAGTAAGTGAGCAGTTCTTC. Protein sequence: CASSQVSGRAVSEQFF. The chain combines TRBV3-1 (or the pseudogene TRBV3-2) with TRBJ2-1; 10 bases are a match to TRBD2. V gave up 1 base and J gave up 9 bases; unmatched junction bases: 9. Germline V CDR1 and CDR2: LGHDT, YNNKEL (reference sequence). The CDR3 is made up of 16 amino acids.